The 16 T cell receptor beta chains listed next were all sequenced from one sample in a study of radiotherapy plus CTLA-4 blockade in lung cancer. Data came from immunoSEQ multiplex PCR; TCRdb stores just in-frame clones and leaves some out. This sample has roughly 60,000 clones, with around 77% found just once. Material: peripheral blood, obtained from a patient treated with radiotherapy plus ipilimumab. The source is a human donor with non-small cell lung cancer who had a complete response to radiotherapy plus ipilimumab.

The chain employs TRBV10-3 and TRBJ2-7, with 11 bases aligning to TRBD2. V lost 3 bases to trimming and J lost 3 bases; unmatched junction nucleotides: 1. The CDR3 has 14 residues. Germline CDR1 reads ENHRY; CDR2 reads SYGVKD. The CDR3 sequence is CAISELAGVYEQYF. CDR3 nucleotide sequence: TGTGCCATCAGTGAACTAGCGGGGGTCTACGAGCAGTACTTC.

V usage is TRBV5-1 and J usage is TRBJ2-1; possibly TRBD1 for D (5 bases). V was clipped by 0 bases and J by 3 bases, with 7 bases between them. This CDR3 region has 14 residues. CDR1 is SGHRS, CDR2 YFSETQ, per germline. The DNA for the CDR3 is TGCGCCAGCAGCTTGGGACAGAGCTACAATGAGCAGTTCTTC. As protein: CASSLGQSYNEQFF. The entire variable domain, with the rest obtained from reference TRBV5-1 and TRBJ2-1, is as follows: KAGVTQTPRYLIKTRGQQVTLSCSPISGHRSVSWYQQTPGQGLQFLFEYFSETQRNKGNFPGRFSGRQFSNSRSEMNVSTLELGDSALYLCASSLGQSYNEQFFGPGTRLTVL.

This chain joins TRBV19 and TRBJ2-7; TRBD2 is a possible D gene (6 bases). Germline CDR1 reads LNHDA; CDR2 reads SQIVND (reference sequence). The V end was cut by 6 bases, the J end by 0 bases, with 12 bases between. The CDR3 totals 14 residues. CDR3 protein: CASRERVSSYEQYF. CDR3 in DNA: TGTGCCAGTAGGGAGCGGGTAAGCTCCTACGAGCAGTACTTC.

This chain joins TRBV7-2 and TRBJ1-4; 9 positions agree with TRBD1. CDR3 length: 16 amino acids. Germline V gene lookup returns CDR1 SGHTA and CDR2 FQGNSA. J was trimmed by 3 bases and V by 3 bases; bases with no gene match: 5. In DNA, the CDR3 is TGTGCCAGCAGCTTGCGACAGGGGGGGGCTAATGAAAAACTGTTTTTT. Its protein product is CASSLRQGGANEKLFF.

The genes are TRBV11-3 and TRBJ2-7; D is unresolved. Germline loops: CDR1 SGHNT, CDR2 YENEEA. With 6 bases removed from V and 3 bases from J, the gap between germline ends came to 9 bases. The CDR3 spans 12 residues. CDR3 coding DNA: TGTGCCAGCAGTCAGTACCACTACGAGCAGTACTTC. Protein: CASSQYHYEQYF.

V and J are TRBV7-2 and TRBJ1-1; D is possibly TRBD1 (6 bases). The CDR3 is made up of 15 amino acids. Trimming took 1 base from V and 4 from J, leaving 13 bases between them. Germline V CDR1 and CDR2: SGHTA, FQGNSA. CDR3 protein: CASSLGWGGGTEAFF. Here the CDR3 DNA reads TGTGCCAGCAGCTTAGGGTGGGGAGGGGGCACTGAAGCTTTCTTT. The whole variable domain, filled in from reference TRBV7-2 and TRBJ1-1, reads GAGVSQSPSNKVTEKGKDVELRCDPISGHTALYWYRQSLGQGLEFLIYFQGNSAPDKSGLPSDRFSAERTGGSVSTLTIQRTQQEDSAVYLCASSLGWGGGTEAFFGQGTRLTVV.

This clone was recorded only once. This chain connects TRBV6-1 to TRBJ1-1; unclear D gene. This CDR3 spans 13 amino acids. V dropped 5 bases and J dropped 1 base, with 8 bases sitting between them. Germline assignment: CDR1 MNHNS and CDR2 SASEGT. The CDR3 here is CASSNEGNTEAFF. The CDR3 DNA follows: TGTGCCAGCAGTAACGAGGGGAACACTGAAGCTTTCTTT.

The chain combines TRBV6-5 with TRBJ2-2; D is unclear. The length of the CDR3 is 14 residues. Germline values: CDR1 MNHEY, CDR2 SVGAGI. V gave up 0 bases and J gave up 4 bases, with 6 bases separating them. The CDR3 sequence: CASSYSRRTGELFF. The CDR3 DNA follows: TGTGCCAGCAGTTACTCGAGGCGCACCGGGGAGCTGTTTTTT.

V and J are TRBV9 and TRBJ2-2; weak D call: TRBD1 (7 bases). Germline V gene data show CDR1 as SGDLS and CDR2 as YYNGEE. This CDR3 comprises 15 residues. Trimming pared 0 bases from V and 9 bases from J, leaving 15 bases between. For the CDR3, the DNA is TGTGCCAGCAGCGTAGGAGCGCAGGGGGGAAGGGAGCTGTTTTTT. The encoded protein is CASSVGAQGGRELFF. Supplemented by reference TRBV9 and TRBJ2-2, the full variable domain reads DSGVTQTPKHLITATGQRVTLRCSPRSGDLSVYWYQQSLDQGLQFLIQYYNGEERAKGNILERFSAQQFPDLHSELNLSSLELGDSALYFCASSVGAQGGRELFFGEGSRLTVL.

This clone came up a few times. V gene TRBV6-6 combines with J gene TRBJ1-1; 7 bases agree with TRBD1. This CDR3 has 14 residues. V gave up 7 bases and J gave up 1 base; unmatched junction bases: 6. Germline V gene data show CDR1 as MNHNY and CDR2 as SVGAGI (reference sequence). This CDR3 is CASIKTGSNTEAFF. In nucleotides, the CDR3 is TGTGCCAGCATAAAGACAGGGTCGAACACTGAAGCTTTCTTT.

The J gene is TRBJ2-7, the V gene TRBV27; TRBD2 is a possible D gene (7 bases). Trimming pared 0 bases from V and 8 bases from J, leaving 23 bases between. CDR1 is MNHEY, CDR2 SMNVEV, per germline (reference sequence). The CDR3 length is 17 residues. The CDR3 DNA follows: TGTGCCAGCAGTTTATCCCCACGGGCGGGGGCTCGCTCCCAGCAGTACTTC. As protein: CASSLSPRAGARSQQYF.

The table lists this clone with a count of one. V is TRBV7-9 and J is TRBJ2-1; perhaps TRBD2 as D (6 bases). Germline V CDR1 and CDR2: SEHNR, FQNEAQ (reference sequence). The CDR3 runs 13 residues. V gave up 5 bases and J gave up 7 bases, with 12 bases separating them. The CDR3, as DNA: TGTGCCAGCAGCAGCCGCCGGGGGAATGAGCAGTTCTTC. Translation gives CASSSRRGNEQFF.

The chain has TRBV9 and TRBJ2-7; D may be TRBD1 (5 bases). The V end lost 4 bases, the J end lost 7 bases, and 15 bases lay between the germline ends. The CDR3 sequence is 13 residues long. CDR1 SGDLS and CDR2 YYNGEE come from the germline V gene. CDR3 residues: CASSLPPAGEQYF. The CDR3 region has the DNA TGTGCCAGCAGCCTTCCCCCAGCAGGGGAGCAGTACTTC.

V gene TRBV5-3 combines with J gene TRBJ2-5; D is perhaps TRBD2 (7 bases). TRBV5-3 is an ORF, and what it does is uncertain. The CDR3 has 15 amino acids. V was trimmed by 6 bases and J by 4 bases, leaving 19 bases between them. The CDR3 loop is CARIRQAGVAETQYF. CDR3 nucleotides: TGTGCCAGAATTCGACAGGCGGGAGTCGCAGAGACCCAGTACTTC.

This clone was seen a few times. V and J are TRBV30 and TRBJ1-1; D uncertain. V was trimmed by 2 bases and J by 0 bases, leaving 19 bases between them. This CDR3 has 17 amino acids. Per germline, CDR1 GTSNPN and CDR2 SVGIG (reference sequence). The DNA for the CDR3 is TGTGCCTGGAGTCCCCCCAAGTTTAAAAGCATGAACACTGAAGCTTTCTTT. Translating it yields CAWSPPKFKSMNTEAFF. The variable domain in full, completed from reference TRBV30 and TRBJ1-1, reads SQTIHQWPATLVQPVGSPLSLECTVEGTSNPNLYWYRQAAGRGLQLLFYSVGIGQISSEVPQNLSASRPQDRQFILSSKKLLLSDSGFYLCAWSPPKFKSMNTEAFFGQGTRLTVV.

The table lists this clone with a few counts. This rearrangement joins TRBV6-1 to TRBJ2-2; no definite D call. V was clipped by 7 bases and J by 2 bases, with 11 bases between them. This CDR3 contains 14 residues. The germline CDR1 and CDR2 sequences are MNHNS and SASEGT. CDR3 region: CASKLRRNTGELFF. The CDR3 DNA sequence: TGTGCCAGCAAACTGAGGCGAAACACCGGGGAGCTGTTTTTT.